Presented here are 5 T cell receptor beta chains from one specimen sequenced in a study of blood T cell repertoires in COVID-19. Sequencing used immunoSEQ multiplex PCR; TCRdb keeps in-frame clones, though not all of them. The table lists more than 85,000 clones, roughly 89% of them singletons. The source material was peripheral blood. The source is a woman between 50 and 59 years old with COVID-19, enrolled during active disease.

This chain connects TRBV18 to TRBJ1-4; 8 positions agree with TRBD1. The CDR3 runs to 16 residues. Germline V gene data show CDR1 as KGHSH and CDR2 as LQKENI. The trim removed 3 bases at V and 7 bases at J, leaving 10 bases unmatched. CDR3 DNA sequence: TGTGCCAGCTCACCGAGCCTCGGGACAGGTCCTGAAAAACTGTTTTTT. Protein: CASSPSLGTGPEKLFF. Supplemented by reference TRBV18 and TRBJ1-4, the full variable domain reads NAGVMQNPRHLVRRRGQEARLRCSPMKGHSHVYWYRQLPEEGLKFMVYLQKENIIDESGMPKERFSAEFPKEGPSILRIQQVVRGDSAAYFCASSPSLGTGPEKLFFGSGTQLSVL.

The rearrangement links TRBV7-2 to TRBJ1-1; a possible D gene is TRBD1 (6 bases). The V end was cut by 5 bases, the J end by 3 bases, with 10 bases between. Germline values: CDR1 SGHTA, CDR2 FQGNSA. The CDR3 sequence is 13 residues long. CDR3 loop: CASSLRQDTEAFF. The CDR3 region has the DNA TGTGCCAGCAGCCTACGACAGGACACTGAAGCTTTCTTT.

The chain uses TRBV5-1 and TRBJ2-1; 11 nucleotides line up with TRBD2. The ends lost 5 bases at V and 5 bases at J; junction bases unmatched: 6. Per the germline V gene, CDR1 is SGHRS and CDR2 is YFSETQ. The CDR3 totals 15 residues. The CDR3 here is CASRFGTSGHNEQFF. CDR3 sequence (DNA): TGCGCCAGCAGATTCGGGACTAGCGGACACAATGAGCAGTTCTTC.

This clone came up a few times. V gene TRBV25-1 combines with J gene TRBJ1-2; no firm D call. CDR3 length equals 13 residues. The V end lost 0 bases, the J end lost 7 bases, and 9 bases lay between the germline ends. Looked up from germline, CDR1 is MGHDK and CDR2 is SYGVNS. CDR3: CASSEYRLSGYTF. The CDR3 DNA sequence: TGTGCCAGCAGTGAATACAGGTTGTCTGGCTACACCTTC.

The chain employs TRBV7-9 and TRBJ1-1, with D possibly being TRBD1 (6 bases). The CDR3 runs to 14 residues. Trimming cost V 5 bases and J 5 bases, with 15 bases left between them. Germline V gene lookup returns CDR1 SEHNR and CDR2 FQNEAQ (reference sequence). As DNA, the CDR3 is TGTGCCAGCAGCCGCTCAGGGGTAGGGACTGAAGCTTTCTTT. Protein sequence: CASSRSGVGTEAFF.